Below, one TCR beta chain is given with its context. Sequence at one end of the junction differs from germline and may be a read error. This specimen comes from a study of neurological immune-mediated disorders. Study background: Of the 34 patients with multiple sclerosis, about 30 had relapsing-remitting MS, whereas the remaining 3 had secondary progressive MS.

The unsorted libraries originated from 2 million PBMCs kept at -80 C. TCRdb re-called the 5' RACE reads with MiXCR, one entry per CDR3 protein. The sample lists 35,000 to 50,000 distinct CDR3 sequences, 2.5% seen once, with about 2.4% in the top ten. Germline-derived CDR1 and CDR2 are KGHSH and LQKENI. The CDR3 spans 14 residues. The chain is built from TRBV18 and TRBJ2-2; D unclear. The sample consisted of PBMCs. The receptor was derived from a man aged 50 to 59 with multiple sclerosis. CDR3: CASSPPDTTGELFF. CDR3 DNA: TGTGCCAGCTCCCCACCCGACACCACCGGGGAGCTGTTTTTT.